Listed below are T cell receptor beta chains from one sample, sequenced in a study of OX40 agonist ivuxolimab in advanced cancers. Assay used: immunoSEQ multiplex PCR; TCRdb lists only in-frame clones, some missing. The repertoire holds 90,000 to 100,000 clones, with around 95% as singletons. The sequencing here drew on CD4+ or CD8+ T cells sorted from blood, taken in a trial of the OX40 agonist ivuxolimab. The receptors derive from an adult with an advanced solid tumor such as melanoma, head and neck, liver or kidney cancer. Each CDR3 is given with its conserved first and last residue. The order of the fields is CDR3 protein, CDR3 DNA, V gene, D gene, J gene, clone size. A D gene is named only where the DNA matches it firmly. Only part of the rows carry a size: once, few, many, or a class if the clone is expanded.

CASSELGEGRNTIYF,TGTGCCAGCAGTGAACTGGGGGAGGGGAGAAACACCATATATTTT,TRBV2,NA,TRBJ1-3,NA
CASSLGTGTEQYF,TGTGCCAGCAGCTTAGGGACAGGGACCGAGCAGTACTTC,TRBV7-3,TRBD1,TRBJ2-7,NA
CASSLGQGTDGYTF,TGTGCCAGCAGCCTAGGACAGGGTACAGATGGCTACACCTTC,TRBV5-4,TRBD1,TRBJ1-2,NA
CASSMDRATDTQYF,TGCGCCAGCAGCATGGACAGGGCCACAGATACGCAGTATTTT,TRBV5-1,TRBD1,TRBJ2-3,once
CASSLVLANTEAFF,TGTGCCAGCAGCTTAGTTCTAGCGAACACTGAAGCTTTCTTT,TRBV7-2,NA,TRBJ1-1,NA
CASSSHRVHLGITYEQYF,TGTGCCAGCAGCAGCCACAGGGTTCATCTTGGGATAACCTACGAGCAGTACTTC,TRBV21-1,NA,TRBJ2-7,NA
CASSHPGTGGLDTQYF,TGTGCCAGCAGCCACCCCGGGACAGGGGGCTTAGATACGCAGTATTTT,TRBV2,TRBD1,TRBJ2-3,NA
CASSVEPGPNYGYTF,TGTGCCAGCAGCGTAGAGCCAGGGCCGAACTATGGCTACACCTTC,TRBV9,NA,TRBJ1-2,few
CASSLVRAPLHF,TGTGCCAGCAGCTTAGTGCGTGCACCCCTCCACTTT,TRBV7-9,NA,TRBJ1-6,NA
CASSLDRTSGNTIYF,TGTGCCAGCAGCTTAGACAGGACCTCTGGAAACACCATATATTTT,TRBV7-2,NA,TRBJ1-3,NA
CASRPTGSGEQFF,TGCGCCAGCAGACCGACAGGGTCGGGAGAACAGTTCTTC,TRBV4-1,NA,TRBJ2-1,NA
CAAKGGPHTEAFF,TGTGCCGCAAAAGGTGGACCGCACACTGAAGCTTTCTTT,TRBV27,NA,TRBJ1-1,NA
CASSTLADSKAFF,TGTGCCAGCAGCACACTGGCTGACAGTAAAGCTTTCTTT,TRBV7-8,NA,TRBJ1-1,NA
CASRGVGQPQHF,TGCGCCAGCAGAGGGGTTGGGCAGCCCCAGCATTTT,TRBV5-1,NA,TRBJ1-5,few
CASGEGVQTNEKLFF,TGTGCTAGTGGTGAGGGGGTTCAGACTAATGAAAAACTGTTTTTT,TRBV12-5,NA,TRBJ1-4,NA
CASTEQGRPEQYF,TGTGCCAGCACAGAACAGGGTCGGCCCGAGCAGTACTTC,TRBV5-6,NA,TRBJ2-7,NA
CASSGQGDYEQYF,TGTGCCAGCAGTGGACAGGGAGACTACGAGCAGTACTTC,TRBV27,TRBD1,TRBJ2-7,NA
CASSQAGGYDYPEAFF,TGTGCCAGCAGCCAAGCTGGGGGATACGACTACCCTGAAGCTTTCTTT,TRBV14,NA,TRBJ1-1,NA
CASSYLRAPLNTEAFF,TGTGCCAGCAGTTACCTCAGGGCCCCTTTGAACACTGAAGCTTTCTTT,TRBV6-5,NA,TRBJ1-1,NA
CASSLRQVFSYEQYF,TGTGCCAGCAGCTTGAGGCAGGTTTTCTCCTACGAGCAGTACTTC,TRBV7-2,NA,TRBJ2-7,NA
CASSYFPGEQYF,TGTGCCAGCAGTTACTTCCCGGGCGAGCAGTACTTC,TRBV6-6,NA,TRBJ2-7,NA